This TCR beta chain emerged from a study of shared clonotypes between healthy human individuals. Turning to the study itself: Each donor's CD8 memory used one plate, CD8 naive two, each CD4 subset three. Findings and limits, study-wide: Generation of non-shared clonotypes was less probable than generation of clonotypes shared by all four donors.

This CDR3 has 14 residues. V was pared by 3 bases and J by 4 bases, with 12 bases between. Germline values: CDR1 KGHSH, CDR2 LQKENI. Libraries were prepared by immunoSEQ multiplex PCR; TCRdb keeps only in-frame clonotypes and omits some of them. The table records about a million clones, over 75% of them present only once. As for this clone: Its cognate antigen is unknown.

This chain uses TRBV18 with TRBJ2-5; D gene unclear. This receptor was obtained from a young man in good health. The material sequenced was memory CD4+ T cells sorted from blood. As for subset: CD45RA-negative fraction. CDR3 DNA sequence: TGTGCCAGCTCACCGTCACAGAGTCGAGAGACCCAGTACTTC. It is translated as CASSPSQSRETQYF.